The 23 T cell receptor beta chains given below trace back to one sample, sequenced in a study of OX40 agonist ivuxolimab in advanced cancers. Sequenced by immunoSEQ multiplex PCR; TCRdb stores in-frame clones only, minus some. The repertoire holds 26,000 or so clones, with 76% as singletons. The input for sequencing was CD4+ or CD8+ T cells sorted from blood, taken in a trial of the OX40 agonist ivuxolimab. The receptor source for this set is an adult with an advanced solid tumor such as melanoma, head and neck, liver or kidney cancer.

V is TRBV14 and J is TRBJ2-7; D perhaps matches TRBD1 (6 bases). Germline CDR1 SGHDN, CDR2 FVKESK. This CDR3 region has 15 residues. Trimming left V 0 bases short and J 2 bases short, with 11 bases between. In nucleotides, the CDR3 is TGTGCCAGCAGCCAAGAGGCAGGGGCCCCCTACGAGCAGTACTTC. Translated, it gives CASSQEAGAPYEQYF.

V and J are TRBV5-6 and TRBJ1-3; TRBD1 matches at 7 bases. The V gene's germline CDR1 is SGHDT and CDR2 YYEEEE. J lost 6 bases, V lost 4 bases, and 7 bases had no gene match. This CDR3 is built from 14 residues. For the CDR3, the DNA is TGTGCCAGCAGCCCGGAAGGGGGCGCAAACACCATATATTTT. This gives the protein CASSPEGGANTIYF.

The chain uses TRBV5-1 and TRBJ1-1, with a weak D call TRBD1 (6 bases). The V gene lost 4 bases and the J gene lost 5 bases, with 9 bases spanning the gap. CDR1 is SGHRS, CDR2 YFSETQ, per germline. The CDR3 is 12 residues long. The DNA for the CDR3 is TGCGCCAGCAGCGTAGACAGGACTGAAGCTTTCTTT. Residues: CASSVDRTEAFF.

In its sample, this clone was seen a few times. This rearrangement joins TRBV12-5 to TRBJ2-3, with TRBD1 matching 9 bases. With 6 bases clipped from V and 3 bases from J, the junction kept 7 bases outside the gene matches. Germline values: CDR1 LGHNT, CDR2 FRNRAP. The CDR3 has 15 amino acids. This chain's CDR3 is CASGKGQGGTDTQYF. Written as DNA, the CDR3 is TGTGCTAGTGGCAAGGGACAGGGAGGGACAGATACGCAGTATTTT.

This sequence joins TRBV6-6 and TRBJ2-7, with 9 nucleotides matching TRBD1. J was trimmed by 2 bases and V by 5 bases; bases with no gene match: 7. Germline V lookup: CDR1 MNHNY, CDR2 SVGAGI (reference sequence). The length of the CDR3 is 15 residues. CDR3 in amino acids: CASSAPGQGTYEQYF. In DNA, the CDR3 is TGTGCCAGCAGTGCCCCGGGACAGGGAACCTACGAGCAGTACTTC.

This sequence joins TRBV19 and TRBJ2-5, with 12 positions matching TRBD2. The DNA end is more similar to TRBJ2-7, so the J call may be wrong. The CDR3 length is 14 residues. Germline V lookup: CDR1 LNHDA, CDR2 SQIVND (reference sequence). The CDR3 sequence is CASSIGTSGHEQYF. The DNA of the CDR3 is TGTGCCAGTAGTATTGGGACTAGCGGGCACGAGCAGTACTTC.

This chain links TRBV19 with TRBJ2-5; TRBD1 aligns across 9 bases. The CDR3 consists of 16 residues. Germline V lookup: CDR1 LNHDA, CDR2 SQIVND (reference sequence). The V gene end was trimmed by 5 bases and the J gene end by 2 bases; junction bases not matched to a gene: 9. This CDR3 reads CASSPQGQGRQETQYF. The CDR3 DNA follows: TGTGCCAGTAGTCCGCAGGGACAGGGAAGGCAAGAGACCCAGTACTTC.

The chain joins TRBV6-1 to TRBJ1-3, with D hard to call. The germline V gene encodes CDR1 MNHNS and CDR2 SASEGT. The CDR3 has 14 residues. V was clipped by 4 bases and J by 0 bases, with 7 bases between them. CDR3 bases: TGTGCCAGCAGTGCGGGGAGCTCTGGAAACACCATATATTTT. Its translation is CASSAGSSGNTIYF.

Judged by abundance, this clone is medium-sized (0.01 to 0.1%). The chain carries TRBV9 and TRBJ2-3; 7 bases fit TRBD2. The V and J ends lost 2 bases and 2 bases, in that order; junction bases with no gene match: 5. The CDR3 covers 15 residues. Per the germline V gene, CDR1 is SGDLS and CDR2 is YYNGEE. The chain's CDR3 is CASSVGGGTTDTQYF. The CDR3 DNA sequence: TGTGCCAGCAGCGTGGGGGGAGGGACCACAGATACGCAGTATTTT.

The chain has TRBV10-3 and TRBJ2-3; unclear D gene. V was trimmed by 0 bases and J by 3 bases, leaving 7 bases between them. CDR1 is ENHRY, CDR2 SYGVKD, per germline. The CDR3 is 14 residues long. The CDR3, as DNA: TGTGCCATCAGTGAGTCGAGAGGTACAGATACGCAGTATTTT. This sequence encodes CAISESRGTDTQYF.

The chain joins TRBV7-9 to TRBJ1-1, with D tentatively TRBD1 (5 bases). V lost 5 bases to trimming and J lost 10 bases, with 17 bases between them. The CDR3 has 13 residues. From germline, CDR1 is SEHNR and CDR2 FQNEAQ (reference sequence). CDR3 in amino acids: CASSDNFEGRAFF. The CDR3 nucleotides are TGTGCCAGCAGCGACAACTTCGAGGGGCGAGCTTTCTTT. Looking up the rest from reference TRBV7-9 and TRBJ1-1 gives the full variable domain: DTGVSQNPRHKITKRGQNVTFRCDPISEHNRLYWYRQTLGQGPEFLTYFQNEAQLEKSRLLSDRFSAERPKGSFSTLEIQRTEQGDSAMYLCASSDNFEGRAFFGQGTRLTVV.

The J gene is TRBJ1-2, the V gene TRBV27; D is ambiguous. The CDR3 runs to 11 residues. The germline CDR1 and CDR2 sequences are MNHEY and SMNVEV (reference sequence). Trimming removed 5 bases from V and 9 bases from J, with 10 bases in between. In DNA, the CDR3 is TGTGCCAGCAGTGATGAGGGAAGCTACACCTTC. It specifies CASSDEGSYTF.

This clone was seen only once. This chain connects TRBV6-1 to TRBJ2-7; no clear D. Looked up from germline, CDR1 is MNHNS and CDR2 is SASEGT. This CDR3 region has 13 residues. The V end lost 6 bases, the J end lost 6 bases, and 15 bases lay between the germline ends. In DNA, the CDR3 is TGTGCCAGCAGCCCTGGGGTCGGTGGCGAGCAGTACTTC. The encoded protein is CASSPGVGGEQYF.

CDR3 sequence: CASSEALGRPFF. The CDR3 nucleotides are TGTGCCAGCAGTGAAGCGCTGGGCAGACCTTTCTTT. V gene TRBV2 combines with J gene TRBJ1-1; D gene ambiguous. The CDR3 runs to 12 residues. CDR1 SNHLY and CDR2 FYNNEI come from the germline V gene. V shed 0 bases and J shed 12 bases, with 11 bases lying between them.

J is TRBJ1-1 and V is TRBV2; unclear D gene. The ends were cut back, 7 bases at V and 1 base at J, with 10 bases in the middle. The CDR3 length is 13 residues. CDR1 is SNHLY, CDR2 FYNNEI, per germline. Here the CDR3 DNA reads TGTGCCAGCACCAAACAAGAGAACACTGAAGCTTTCTTT. Translating it yields CASTKQENTEAFF.

V and J are TRBV11-3 and TRBJ1-1; D remains ambiguous. With 0 bases removed from V and 5 bases from J, the gap between germline ends came to 10 bases. Germline CDR1 SGHNT, CDR2 YENEEA. CDR3 length equals 14 residues. CDR3 sequence reads: CASSLDHQRTEAFF. Written as DNA, the CDR3 is TGTGCCAGCAGCTTAGATCACCAGAGGACTGAAGCTTTCTTT.

The chain uses TRBV18 and TRBJ2-5; D uncertain. Trimming took off 1 base at V and 5 bases at J, with 5 bases between the two ends. The CDR3 totals 12 residues. From germline, CDR1 is KGHSH and CDR2 LQKENI. CDR3 loop: CASSPLPETQYF. The CDR3 DNA is TGTGCCAGCTCACCACTACCTGAGACCCAGTACTTC.

This clone was recorded a few times. This chain uses TRBV18 with TRBJ2-7; 12 bases are shared with TRBD1. V shed 3 bases and J 6 bases; nucleotides not matched to a gene: 6. Germline CDR1 reads KGHSH; CDR2 reads LQKENI. CDR3 size: 15 residues. DNA of the CDR3: TGTGCCAGCTCACCCTCCGGGACAGGGGGCATCGAGCAGTACTTC. This encodes CASSPSGTGGIEQYF. Full variable domain (rest looked up from reference TRBV18 and TRBJ2-7): NAGVMQNPRHLVRRRGQEARLRCSPMKGHSHVYWYRQLPEEGLKFMVYLQKENIIDESGMPKERFSAEFPKEGPSILRIQQVVRGDSAAYFCASSPSGTGGIEQYFGPGTRLTVT.

This clone occurred a few times. Other DNA sequences in this sample translate to the same CDR3. The chain's CDR3 is CASSPSRTDTQYF. In DNA, the CDR3 is TGTGCCAGCAGCCCCAGCCGCACAGATACGCAGTATTTT. The chain uses TRBV9 and TRBJ2-3; D gene uncertain. V lost 4 bases and J 1 base, leaving 7 bases between the germline ends. This CDR3 comprises 13 residues. Germline V gene lookup returns CDR1 SGDLS and CDR2 YYNGEE.

This CDR3 reads CASSRPGPEAFF. CDR3 bases: TGCGCCAGCAGCCGGCCCGGCCCTGAAGCTTTCTTT. The chain employs TRBV4-1 and TRBJ1-1, with unresolved D. The CDR3 is made up of 12 amino acids. Per the germline V gene, CDR1 is MGHRA and CDR2 is YSYEKL. The V gene lost 4 bases and the J gene lost 6 bases, with 9 bases spanning the gap.

By share, this clone ranks as medium-sized (0.01 to 0.1%). The V call is TRBV18, the J call TRBJ2-7; TRBD1 or TRBD2 may be the D gene (5 bases each). Trimming shortened V by 5 bases and J by 2 bases, and 13 bases separated the two germline ends. The CDR3 runs to 14 residues. Looked up from germline, CDR1 is KGHSH and CDR2 is LQKENI. CDR3 region: CASSARDGTYEQYF. CDR3 nucleotides: TGTGCCAGCTCAGCTCGGGACGGGACCTACGAGCAGTACTTC.

The V gene is TRBV5-4, the J gene TRBJ1-5, with 10 bases lining up with TRBD1. With 4 bases clipped from V and 4 bases from J, the junction kept 2 bases outside the gene matches. Per the germline V gene, CDR1 is SGHNT and CDR2 is YYREEE (reference sequence). The CDR3 is 14 residues long. CDR3 DNA sequence: TGTGCCAGCAGCAAGGGACAGGGGAATCAGCCCCAGCATTTT. Residues: CASSKGQGNQPQHF. The entire variable domain, with the rest obtained from reference TRBV5-4 and TRBJ1-5, is as follows: ETGVTQSPTHLIKTRGQQVTLRCSSQSGHNTVSWYQQALGQGPQFIFQYYREEENGRGNFPPRFSGLQFPNYSSELNVNALELDDSALYLCASSKGQGNQPQHFGDGTRLSIL.

The V call is TRBV2, the J call TRBJ1-5; possible D gene TRBD1, 5 bases. The germline V and J ends were trimmed by 4 bases and 0 bases, with 13 bases remaining between them. The CDR3 sequence is 16 residues long. Germline CDR1 is SNHLY and CDR2 is FYNNEI. CDR3 in DNA: TGTGCCAGCAGTGCAAACAGGTGGGGTAGCAATCAGCCCCAGCATTTT. Translated, it gives CASSANRWGSNQPQHF. Full variable domain (missing parts from reference TRBV2 and TRBJ1-5): EPEVTQTPSHQVTQMGQEVILRCVPISNHLYFYWYRQILGQKVEFLVSFYNNEISEKSEIFDDQFSVERPDGSNFTLKIRSTKLEDSAMYFCASSANRWGSNQPQHFGDGTRLSIL.